These 24 T cell receptor beta chains originate from one sample sequenced in a study of cytomegalovirus exposure and HLA in healthy donors. The PCR used 60 Vbeta and 13 Jbeta primers. Clones were sequenced by immunoSEQ multiplex PCR, and TCRdb holds only the in-frame ones, with some missing. Of approximately 150,000 clones listed, around 72% were seen once; the top ten hold approximately 2.4%. The specimen sequenced was PBMCs. These TCRs come from a female donor in good health and CMV-seronegative.

The chain combines TRBV7-2 with TRBJ2-3; D possibly uses TRBD1 or TRBD2 (6 bases each). V was shortened by 5 bases and J by 6 bases, with 12 bases between the two germline ends. The germline gives CDR1 SGHTA, CDR2 FQGNSA. This CDR3 comprises 13 residues. Here the CDR3 DNA reads TGTGCCAGCAGCCTAGGGGGGCGGGATACGCAGTATTTT. It codes for CASSLGGRDTQYF. Complete variable domain (other parts from reference TRBV7-2 and TRBJ2-3): GAGVSQSPSNKVTEKGKDVELRCDPISGHTALYWYRQSLGQGLEFLIYFQGNSAPDKSGLPSDRFSAERTGGSVSTLTIQRTQQEDSAVYLCASSLGGRDTQYFGPGTRLTVL.

V gene TRBV7-6 combines with J gene TRBJ2-7, with 10 bases identical to TRBD1. With V trimmed by 5 bases and J by 2 bases, 9 bases remained unmatched. CDR3 length: 16 amino acids. Germline lookup yields CDR1 SGHVS and CDR2 FNYEAQ. This CDR3 reads CASSRSAGTGAYEQYF. CDR3 bases: TGTGCCAGCAGCCGCTCGGCCGGGACAGGGGCCTACGAGCAGTACTTC.

This clone occurred a few times. The chain uses TRBV7-2 and TRBJ2-7, with a tentative D call TRBD1 (5 bases). The CDR3 is 15 residues long. The ends were cut back, 1 base at V and 0 bases at J, with 10 bases in the middle. CDR1 and CDR2 from the germline V gene are SGHTA and FQGNSA. The CDR3 nucleotides read TGTGCCAGCAGCTTAGACAGGCCGATCTCCTACGAGCAGTACTTC. Protein: CASSLDRPISYEQYF.

The chain has TRBV19 and TRBJ1-5; D uncertain. This CDR3 spans 13 amino acids. Trimming left V 6 bases short and J 5 bases short, with 11 bases between. CDR1 and CDR2 (germline): LNHDA, SQIVND (reference sequence). CDR3: CASSTASDQPQHF. CDR3 DNA sequence: TGTGCCAGTAGCACTGCATCGGATCAGCCCCAGCATTTT. The full variable domain, completed using reference TRBV19 and TRBJ1-5, is DGGITQSPKYLFRKEGQNVTLSCEQNLNHDAMYWYRQDPGQGLRLIYYSQIVNDFQKGDIAEGYSVSREKKESFPLTVTSAQKNPTAFYLCASSTASDQPQHFGDGTRLSIL.

The J gene is TRBJ2-3, the V gene TRBV7-3; a weak D match, TRBD2 (6 bases). Trimming stripped 4 bases from V and 1 base from J, with 9 bases between. From germline, CDR1 is SGHTA and CDR2 FQGTGA. This CDR3 comprises 14 residues. The CDR3 loop is CASSSGGGTDTQYF. The DNA of the CDR3 is TGTGCCAGCAGCTCCGGGGGTGGCACAGATACGCAGTATTTT. The whole variable domain, remainder taken from reference TRBV7-3 and TRBJ2-3, is GAGVSQTPSNKVTEKGKYVELRCDPISGHTALYWYRQSLGQGPEFLIYFQGTGAADDSGLPNDRFFAVRPEGSVSTLKIQRTERGDSAVYLCASSSGGGTDTQYFGPGTRLTVL.

This clone occurred once. V and J are TRBV29-1 and TRBJ1-4; D is perhaps TRBD1 (5 bases). Germline CDR1 and CDR2: SQVTM and ANQGSEA. This CDR3 region has 15 residues. V lost 6 bases and J 4 bases, leaving 18 bases between the germline ends. The CDR3, as DNA: TGCAGCGTCACGGACACCCTGGGGCTTAATGAAAAACTGTTTTTT. It encodes CSVTDTLGLNEKLFF. The variable domain in full, completed from reference TRBV29-1 and TRBJ1-4, reads SAVISQKPSRDICQRGTSLTIQCQVDSQVTMMFWYRQQPGQSLTLIATANQGSEATYESGFVIDKFPISRPNLTFSTLTVSNMSPEDSSIYLCSVTDTLGLNEKLFFGSGTQLSVL.

This clone appeared a few times. The chain combines TRBV19 with TRBJ1-5; D might be TRBD1 (6 bases). Germline V gene lookup returns CDR1 LNHDA and CDR2 SQIVND (reference sequence). Deletions cut 4 bases from V and 0 bases from J, with 10 bases between. The CDR3 spans 15 residues. The CDR3 coding sequence is TGTGCCAGTAGTACGACAGGTTATAGCAATCAGCCCCAGCATTTT. Translating it yields CASSTTGYSNQPQHF.

Only one count was recorded for this clone. V usage is TRBV9 and J usage is TRBJ1-1, with 9 bases lining up with TRBD1. Germline V lookup: CDR1 SGDLS, CDR2 YYNGEE. This CDR3 is built from 16 residues. V lost 0 bases, J lost 7 bases, and 10 bases stayed unmatched. CDR3 nucleotides: TGTGCCAGCAGCGTAGCTGAGGGACAGGGAATTCGTGAAGCTTTCTTT. This gives the protein CASSVAEGQGIREAFF.

This chain joins TRBV27 and TRBJ1-3, with D perhaps matching TRBD1 (5 bases). The CDR3 spans 14 residues. Germline V gives CDR1 MNHEY, CDR2 SMNVEV (reference sequence). V lost 4 bases and J 4 bases, leaving 11 bases between the germline ends. CDR3 bases: TGTGCCAGCAGTTCAGGAAGACAGGGAAACACCATATATTTT. Amino acids: CASSSGRQGNTIYF.

There are a few counts of this clone. J is TRBJ2-1 and V is TRBV5-6, with D perhaps matching TRBD1 (6 bases). Germline lookup yields CDR1 SGHDT and CDR2 YYEEEE. The CDR3 has 14 amino acids. The V gene lost 7 bases and the J gene lost 4 bases, with 15 bases spanning the gap. The CDR3 DNA follows: TGTGCCAGCGGACCAGGGGAAAGTTACAATGAGCAGTTCTTC. Protein sequence: CASGPGESYNEQFF.

The chain carries TRBV7-3 and TRBJ2-2; D is possibly TRBD2 (5 bases). V gave up 0 bases and J gave up 4 bases, with 6 bases separating them. This CDR3 has 14 residues. Germline assignment: CDR1 SGHTA and CDR2 FQGTGA. The chain's CDR3 is CASSLTGATGELFF. The CDR3 DNA follows: TGTGCCAGCAGCTTAACGGGAGCCACCGGGGAGCTGTTTTTT.

The J gene is TRBJ2-3, the V gene TRBV11-3, with TRBD2 matching 8 bases. The germline V gene encodes CDR1 SGHNT and CDR2 YENEEA. V shed 8 bases, J shed 4 bases, and the junction held 5 bases outside the gene matches. This CDR3 has 13 amino acids. This chain's CDR3 is CASSLAGSDTQYF. The CDR3 coding sequence is TGTGCCAGCTCATTAGCGGGGTCAGATACGCAGTATTTT.

The gene calls are TRBV13 and TRBJ1-4; 7 bases match TRBD1. Germline trimming cut 1 base from V and 5 bases from J; bases unmatched to any gene: 16. The CDR3 covers 19 residues. Germline loops: CDR1 PRHDT, CDR2 FYEKMQ (reference sequence). Here the CDR3 reads CASSLAPPPTGTENEKLFF. The CDR3 nucleotides read TGTGCCAGCAGCTTAGCCCCTCCCCCCACCGGGACAGAGAATGAAAAACTGTTTTTT.

This chain links TRBV29-1 with TRBJ2-3, with 9 bases fitting TRBD2. J lost 4 bases, V lost 6 bases, and 11 bases had no gene match. The CDR3 is made up of 15 amino acids. Germline V gene sequence: CDR1 SQVTM, CDR2 ANQGSEA. CDR3 nucleotides: TGCAGCGTCGCCCTCCCAGCGGGAGGTGCAGATACGCAGTATTTT. Its protein is CSVALPAGGADTQYF.

J is TRBJ2-7 and V is TRBV2; 7 bases are a match to TRBD2. The length of the CDR3 is 15 residues. Trimming at V came to 6 bases and at J to 6 bases, leaving 14 bases not matched to a gene. Germline V gene sequence: CDR1 SNHLY, CDR2 FYNNEI. The CDR3 bases are TGTGCCAGCAGGGTGCCCACTAGCGTGGGCCGCGAGCAGTACTTC. It specifies CASRVPTSVGREQYF.

The chain uses TRBV28 and TRBJ1-1, with a tentative D call TRBD1 (5 bases). Looked up from germline, CDR1 is MDHEN and CDR2 is SYDVKM. The length of the CDR3 is 15 residues. V gave up 2 bases and J gave up 0 bases, with 10 bases separating them. CDR3 in DNA: TGTGCCAGCAGTTTAGCGGGGCCCATGAACACTGAAGCTTTCTTT. Its protein product is CASSLAGPMNTEAFF.

In its sample, this clone was seen a few times. V gene TRBV11-2 combines with J gene TRBJ1-1; D unresolved. The germline CDR1 and CDR2 sequences are SGHAT and FQNNGV. Trimming took 0 bases from V and 4 from J, leaving 12 bases between them. This CDR3 is built from 15 residues. The CDR3 bases are TGTGCCAGCAGCTTAGAAGTGGCCGCCAGCACTGAAGCTTTCTTT. This sequence encodes CASSLEVAASTEAFF.

The chain carries TRBV7-6 and TRBJ2-1, with TRBD2 matching over 14 bases. The CDR3 spans 15 residues. Trimming cost V 5 bases and J 7 bases; bases outside gene matches: 4. Germline assignment: CDR1 SGHVS and CDR2 FNYEAQ. CDR3 protein: CASSPGLAGANEQFF. CDR3 in DNA: TGTGCCAGCAGCCCGGGACTAGCGGGAGCGAATGAGCAGTTCTTC.

The chain carries TRBV27 and TRBJ2-4; D is unclear. Germline CDR1 is MNHEY and CDR2 is SMNVEV (reference sequence). CDR3 length: 13 residues. V was cut by 6 bases and J by 5 bases, with 11 bases left in between. The CDR3 DNA reads TGTGCCAGCAGCCAGTCTCGCCAAAACATTCAGTACTTC. It is translated as CASSQSRQNIQYF.

The chain has TRBV2 and TRBJ2-7; 7 positions agree with TRBD1. Germline V gives CDR1 SNHLY, CDR2 FYNNEI. The CDR3 is 12 amino acids. J was trimmed by 2 bases and V by 11 bases; bases with no gene match: 6. CDR3 region: CAARDRTYEQYF. CDR3 coding DNA: TGTGCCGCCCGGGACAGAACCTACGAGCAGTACTTC.

V gene TRBV7-2 combines with J gene TRBJ1-2; a possible D gene is TRBD1 (5 bases). V lost 0 bases, J lost 4 bases, and 12 bases lay in between. The V gene's germline CDR1 is SGHTA and CDR2 FQGNSA. CDR3 length: 15 residues. CDR3: CASSLAGALTYGYTF. CDR3 DNA: TGTGCCAGCAGCTTAGCAGGGGCCCTCACCTATGGCTACACCTTC.

The chain combines TRBV6-6 with TRBJ1-6, with 10 bases identical to TRBD1. Germline-derived CDR1 and CDR2 are MNHNY and SVGAGI (reference sequence). Trimming removed 4 bases from V and 10 bases from J; junction bases left unmatched: 4. CDR3 size: 14 residues. Written as DNA, the CDR3 is TGTGCCAGCAGTTCGACAGGGGGCGGCTCACCCCTCCACTTT. It encodes CASSSTGGGSPLHF.

The chain recombines TRBV4-2 with TRBJ2-7; TRBD1 matches at 7 bases. V dropped 2 bases and J dropped 0; count of bases not matched to a gene: 7. Per the germline V gene, CDR1 is LGHNA and CDR2 is YNFKEQ. This CDR3 contains 16 residues. CDR3 in DNA: TGTGCCAGCAGCCAAACCGGACAGGCGAGCTCCTACGAGCAGTACTTC. Protein product: CASSQTGQASSYEQYF.

V is TRBV4-3 and J is TRBJ1-1; 7 bases line up with TRBD1. Germline values: CDR1 LGHNA, CDR2 YSLEER. This CDR3 is 14 amino acids long. V trimming: 4 bases; J trimming: 1 base; junction bases outside the gene matches: 3. The chain's CDR3 is CASSLGQANTEAFF. The CDR3 DNA sequence: TGCGCCAGCAGCCTTGGACAGGCGAACACTGAAGCTTTCTTT.